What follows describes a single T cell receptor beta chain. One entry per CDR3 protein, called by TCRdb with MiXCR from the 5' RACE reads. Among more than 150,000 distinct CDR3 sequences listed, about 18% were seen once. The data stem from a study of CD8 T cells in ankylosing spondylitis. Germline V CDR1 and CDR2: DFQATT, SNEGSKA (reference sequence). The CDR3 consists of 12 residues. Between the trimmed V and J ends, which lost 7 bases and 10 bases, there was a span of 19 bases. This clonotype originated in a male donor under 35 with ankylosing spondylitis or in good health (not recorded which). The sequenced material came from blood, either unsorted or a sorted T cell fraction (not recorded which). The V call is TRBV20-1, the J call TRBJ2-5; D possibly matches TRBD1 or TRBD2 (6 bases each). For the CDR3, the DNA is TGCAGTGTTAGGGGGGACGATCGTGGCCAGTACTTC. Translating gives CSVRGDDRGQYF.